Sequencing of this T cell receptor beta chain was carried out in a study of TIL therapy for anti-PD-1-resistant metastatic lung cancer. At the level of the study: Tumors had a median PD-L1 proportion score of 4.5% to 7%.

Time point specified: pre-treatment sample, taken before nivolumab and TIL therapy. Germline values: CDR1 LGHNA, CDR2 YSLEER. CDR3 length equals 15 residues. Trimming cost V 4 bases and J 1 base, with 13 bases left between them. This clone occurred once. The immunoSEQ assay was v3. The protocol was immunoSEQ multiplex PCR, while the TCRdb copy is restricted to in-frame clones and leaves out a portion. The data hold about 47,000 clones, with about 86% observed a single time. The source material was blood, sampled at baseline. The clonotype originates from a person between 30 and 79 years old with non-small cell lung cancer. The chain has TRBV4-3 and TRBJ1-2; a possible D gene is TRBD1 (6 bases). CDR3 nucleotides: TGCGCCAGCAGCCCCCAACAGGGTCTTAACTATGGCTACACCTTC. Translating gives CASSPQQGLNYGYTF.